This is a list of T cell receptor beta chains from one sample in a study of T-cell memory formation after mild COVID-19. Each CDR3 protein gets one entry after TCRdb re-called the 5' RACE reads with MiXCR. The table includes around 140,000 distinct CDR3 sequences, roughly 19% detected once. The sample was PBMCs or a T cell subset sorted from them (not recorded which). The receptors stem from an adult woman who had mild COVID-19 (a few samples of this study predate the infection). Cell type and time point are not known. The CDR3 runs from the conserved cysteine through the conserved F or W. A D gene is named only where the DNA matches it firmly. Not all rows give a size; the values are once, few, many and, for expanded clones, a class.

v_call	clone_size	j_call	d_call	cdr3_nt	cdr3_aa
TRBV11-2	.	TRBJ2-7	.	TGTGCCAGCAGCTTAGACCGGGGAAGCTCCTACGAGCAGTACTTC	CASSLDRGSSYEQYF
TRBV6-2/TRBV6-3	.	TRBJ1-1	TRBD1	TGTGCCAGCAGAAGACAGGGGGCCAAGAACACTGAAGCTTTCTTT	CASRRQGAKNTEAFF
TRBV4-2	.	TRBJ2-7	TRBD1	TGTGCCAGCAGCCCGGGGACAGGGCGGTACTACGAGCAGTACTTC	CASSPGTGRYYEQYF
TRBV5-6	.	TRBJ2-7	.	TGTGCCAGCAGCTTGATCTCCGGGACGGACTTTTACGAGCAGTACTTC	CASSLISGTDFYEQYF
TRBV12-3/TRBV12-4	.	TRBJ2-2	TRBD2	TGTGCCAGCAGTTTAGCCGGGACTATATCCGGGGAGCTGTTTTTT	CASSLAGTISGELFF
TRBV12-3/TRBV12-4	.	TRBJ1-4	TRBD1	TGTGCCAGCAGATCTAACCGGGGACAGGGGTTCCGAAAACTGTTTTTT	CASRSNRGQGFRKLFF
TRBV19	.	TRBJ2-2	.	TGTGCCAGTAGTATTTCAGGGGCCACCGGGGAGCTGTTTTTT	CASSISGATGELFF
TRBV5-1	many	TRBJ2-5	TRBD2	TGCGCCAGCAGCTTGGTCGGCGGGAGCGCAGAGACCCAGTACTTC	CASSLVGGSAETQYF
TRBV19	.	TRBJ1-5	.	TGTGCCAGTAGTCCTAGGGAAGGAGGCAATCAGCCCCAGCATTTT	CASSPREGGNQPQHF
TRBV12-3/TRBV12-4	.	TRBJ2-7	.	TGTGCCAGCAGTTCCAGGGGGGGGAGAGAGCAGTACTTC	CASSSRGGREQYF
TRBV5-5	few	TRBJ2-7	TRBD2	TGTGCCAGCAGCTGGCTAGCGGGGGGGCGCAGCGAGCAGTACTTC	CASSWLAGGRSEQYF
TRBV9	few	TRBJ1-3	.	TGTTCCAGCAGCGTAGAGGCAACAGGGTTGGGAAACACCATATATTTT	CSSSVEATGLGNTIYF
TRBV5-1	few	TRBJ1-2	.	TGCGCCAGCAGCTCGGAAACAGGGTGGGGCTATGGCTACACCTTC	CASSSETGWGYGYTF
TRBV5-1	few	TRBJ1-2	.	TGCGCCAGCAGCTTTGATTCAACCCCGGGCTACACCTTC	CASSFDSTPGYTF
TRBV29-1	few	TRBJ2-3	.	TGCAGCGTTGATGGGAGGCGGGGCACAGATACGCAGTATTTT	CSVDGRRGTDTQYF
TRBV7-2	few	TRBJ1-2	TRBD1	TGTGCCAGCAGACTGACAGGGAGGGATGGCTACACCTTC	CASRLTGRDGYTF
TRBV24-1	few	TRBJ2-5	TRBD2	TGTGCCACCAGTGACCGTAGCGGGCGGACGCAAGAGACCCAGTACTTC	CATSDRSGRTQETQYF
TRBV29-1	.	TRBJ1-2	.	TGCAGCGCCTACTCGTCCTATGGCTACACCTTC	CSAYSSYGYTF
TRBV11-2	few	TRBJ2-7	.	TGTGCCAGCAGCTTACCCACCTCCCTCTCCTACGAGCAGTACTTC	CASSLPTSLSYEQYF
TRBV30	few	TRBJ2-7	TRBD1	TGTGCCTGGAGAAGGACAGGGGTCTACGAGCAGTACTTC	CAWRRTGVYEQYF
TRBV25-1	few	TRBJ2-7	TRBD1	TGTGCCAGCAGTGAGGGACAGATCTACGAGCAGTACTTC	CASSEGQIYEQYF
TRBV7-2	few	TRBJ2-5	.	TGTGCCAGCAGTCCCGGTGGAGGGGAGACCCAGTACTTC	CASSPGGGETQYF
TRBV7-2	few	TRBJ2-4	.	TGTGCCAGCAGCTCCTGGCCCCAGGGCAAAAACATTCAGTACTTC	CASSSWPQGKNIQYF
TRBV12-3/TRBV12-4	few	TRBJ1-4	.	TGTGCCAGCAGTTTATCCCCACCGGCGAATGAAAAACTGTTTTTT	CASSLSPPANEKLFF
TRBV14	.	TRBJ2-3	.	TGTGCCAGCAGCCGCCCCCCAGCGGGTTGGCGATATACGCAGTATTTT	CASSRPPAGWRYTQYF
TRBV5-1	many	TRBJ2-7	.	TGCGCCAGCAGCTTGGGGGACGAGCAGTACTTC	CASSLGDEQYF
TRBV7-2	many	TRBJ2-3	.	TGTGCCAGCAGCTTAGGAGCGGGCACAGATACGCAGTATTTT	CASSLGAGTDTQYF
TRBV29-1	few	TRBJ1-2	.	TGCAGCGTTGACGACAGAGACTATGGCTACACCTTC	CSVDDRDYGYTF
TRBV20-1	.	TRBJ1-5	.	TGCAGTGCTAGAGATGGGCAGCTTCGCAATCAGCCCCAGCATTTT	CSARDGQLRNQPQHF
TRBV7-2	.	TRBJ2-7	.	TGTGCCAGCAGCTTAGTAGAACAGAATACCTACGAGCAGTACTTC	CASSLVEQNTYEQYF
TRBV10-3	few	TRBJ2-2	.	TGTGCCATCAGCACCGCTAACACCGGGGAGCTGTTTTTT	CAISTANTGELFF
TRBV4-3	.	TRBJ2-1	TRBD2	TGCGCCAGCAGCCAAGATGCGGGACTAGCGGGAGTCGGGCAGTTCTTC	CASSQDAGLAGVGQFF
TRBV6-5	few	TRBJ1-2	.	TGTGCCAGCAGTTACGGACCCTCAGGAGCTAACTATGGCTACACCTTC	CASSYGPSGANYGYTF
TRBV5-1	.	TRBJ1-3	.	TGCGCCAGCAGCGACAACCCGGGGGGCTCTGGAAACACCATATATTTT	CASSDNPGGSGNTIYF
TRBV7-2	few	TRBJ2-7	TRBD2	TGTGCCAGCAGCCCCTACGGGACTAGCGGGGGCTACGAGCAGTACTTC	CASSPYGTSGGYEQYF
TRBV10-3	.	TRBJ1-1	TRBD1	TGTGCCATCAGTGAGGGACAGGGGCCGGACATGAACACTGAAGCTTTCTTT	CAISEGQGPDMNTEAFF
TRBV6-2/TRBV6-3	few	TRBJ2-7	TRBD2	TGTGCGAGTCGGGGACTAGCGGGATACGAGCAGTACTTC	CASRGLAGYEQYF
TRBV6-2/TRBV6-3	.	TRBJ2-1	.	TGTGCCAGTACGACGCTTATTGGGGAGCAGTTCTTC	CASTTLIGEQFF
TRBV20-1	many	TRBJ2-5	.	TGCAGTGCAAGGGGTGGGGAGACCCAGTACTTC	CSARGGETQYF
TRBV5-1	.	TRBJ2-6	.	TGCGCCAGCAGCTCTGATGGGGCCAACGTCCTGACTTTC	CASSSDGANVLTF
TRBV5-5	.	TRBJ2-1	TRBD1	TGTGCCAGCAGCCATGGACAGGGGGCCTACAATGAGCAGTTCTTC	CASSHGQGAYNEQFF
TRBV18	.	TRBJ2-3	TRBD1	TGTGCCAGCTCACGTCAGGGGGCCCCCACAGATACGCAGTATTTT	CASSRQGAPTDTQYF
TRBV4-3	few	TRBJ2-7	TRBD2	TGCGCCAGCAGCCAAGGGACCGGGACTAGCGGGACCTACGAGCAGTACTTC	CASSQGTGTSGTYEQYF
TRBV5-1	.	TRBJ1-5	TRBD1	TGCGCCAGCAGCCCGGACAGGGCCGATCAGCCCCAGCATTTT	CASSPDRADQPQHF
TRBV3-1	.	TRBJ1-2	TRBD1	TGTGCCAGCAGGGGGGACAGGGGGTGGAATGGCTACACCTTC	CASRGDRGWNGYTF
TRBV5-1	few	TRBJ2-3	TRBD1	TGCGCCAGCAGATCTCGGGACAGCAGCACAGATACGCAGTATTTT	CASRSRDSSTDTQYF
TRBV11-3	few	TRBJ1-1	.	TGTGCCAGCAGCTTAGATGGGGGGCGGGACACTGAAGCTTTCTTT	CASSLDGGRDTEAFF
TRBV4-1	.	TRBJ2-1	TRBD2	TGCGCCAGCAGCCGAGCGGGACTTGTCTACTCCTACAATGAGCAGTTCTTC	CASSRAGLVYSYNEQFF
TRBV5-5	few	TRBJ2-7	.	TGTGCCAGCAGTCCTGGGGGGTCCGAGCAGTACTTC	CASSPGGSEQYF
TRBV28	.	TRBJ2-1	TRBD2	TGTGCCAGCAGTCCGCCGGGACTAGGTACCTACAATGAGCAGTTCTTC	CASSPPGLGTYNEQFF
TRBV5-1	.	TRBJ2-1	.	TGCGCCAGCAGCCGTGGTGGGGGCACCTACAATGAGCAGTTCTTC	CASSRGGGTYNEQFF
TRBV12-3/TRBV12-4	.	TRBJ1-1	.	TGTGCCAGCAGTTTCAGGCCGAACACTGAAGCTTTCTTT	CASSFRPNTEAFF
TRBV7-3	.	TRBJ2-3	.	TGTGCCAGCAGCTTAGGCCAGCTATCAAATACGCAGTATTTT	CASSLGQLSNTQYF
TRBV7-2	few	TRBJ1-2	.	TGTGCCAGCAGCTCGCGGGGGGCGGAAGGCTACACCTTC	CASSSRGAEGYTF
TRBV12-3/TRBV12-4	.	TRBJ2-1	TRBD2	TGTGCCAGCAGAGGACTAGCGGGGGACTTCCCCTACAATGAGCAGTTCTTC	CASRGLAGDFPYNEQFF
TRBV5-1	.	TRBJ2-3	TRBD2	TGCGCCAGCAGCTTTAGCCGCGGGGGGCCGTCAGATACGCAGTATTTT	CASSFSRGGPSDTQYF
TRBV19	.	TRBJ1-2	TRBD1	TGTGCCAGTAGTATTCGAGAGGGGGCCCACGCCTACTATGGCTACACCTTC	CASSIREGAHAYYGYTF
TRBV6-1	.	TRBJ2-5	.	TGTGCCAGCAGATTTTGGACAGACTTGCAAGAGACCCAGTACTTC	CASRFWTDLQETQYF
TRBV2	few	TRBJ2-7	.	TGTGCCAGCAGCCGACGTAGTCACAGGGAGGTCGAGCAGTACTTC	CASSRRSHREVEQYF